The TCR beta chain described here comes from a study of graft-versus-host responses after intestinal transplantation. Study-wide background: All of the recipients had induction that used anti-thymocyte globulin, then tacrolimus and steroids for two to three years. General observations from the study: The marrow of recipients harbored GvH clones, and ileum or blood showed some of them first. High graft-versus-host to host-versus-graft clonal ratios were found in allografts of patients who had graft-donor T cell macrochimerism.

Using immunoSEQ multiplex PCR, the repertoire was profiled, and TCRdb retains in-frame clones only, with some absent. The data contain 12,000 or so clones, more than 85% of them singletons. Time point denoted: postoperative day 105 after intestinal transplantation (dayNNNN = postoperative day). Turning to this clone: Its antigen remains unknown.

This CDR3 comprises 16 residues. The V gene's germline CDR1 is MNHNS and CDR2 SASEGT. V lost 4 bases to trimming and J lost 7 bases, with 20 bases between them. The V and J genes are TRBV6-1 and TRBJ2-1, with D unresolved. This sequence was found in a human patient who received an intestinal transplant, so some T cells may come from the graft donor. Sequenced here: PBMCs, sampled 105 days after intestinal transplantation. The CDR3 region is CASSGTGPWYGNEQFF. As DNA, the CDR3 is TGTGCCAGCAGTGGGACCGGGCCATGGTATGGAAATGAGCAGTTCTTC.